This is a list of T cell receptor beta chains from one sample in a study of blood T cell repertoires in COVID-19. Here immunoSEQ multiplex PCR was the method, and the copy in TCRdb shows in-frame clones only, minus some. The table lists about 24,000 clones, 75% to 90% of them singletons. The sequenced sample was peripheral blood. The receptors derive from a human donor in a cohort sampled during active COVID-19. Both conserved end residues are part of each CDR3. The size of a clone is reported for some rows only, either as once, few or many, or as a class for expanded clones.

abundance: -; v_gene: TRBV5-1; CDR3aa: CASSRDTSSYNSPLHF
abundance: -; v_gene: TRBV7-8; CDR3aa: CASSAGHNEKLFF
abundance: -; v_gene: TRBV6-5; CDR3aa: CASNGPFPRGPLHF
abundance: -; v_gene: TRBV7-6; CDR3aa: CASSLGVGGVSYNEQFF
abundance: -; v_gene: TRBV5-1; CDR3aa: CASSPLGVQGDEQYF
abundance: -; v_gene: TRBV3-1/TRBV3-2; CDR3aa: CASSQTGIHQPQHF
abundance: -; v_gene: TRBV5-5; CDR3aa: CASSLAPGPSTDTQYF
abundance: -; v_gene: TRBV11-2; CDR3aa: CASSLVGQGGEKLFF
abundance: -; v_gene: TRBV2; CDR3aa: CASSVAGTEYGYTF
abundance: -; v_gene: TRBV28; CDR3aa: CASSFPGEQYF
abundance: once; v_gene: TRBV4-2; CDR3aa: CASSQEQGVTSPLHF
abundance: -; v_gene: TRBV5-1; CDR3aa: CASSRLGRELFF
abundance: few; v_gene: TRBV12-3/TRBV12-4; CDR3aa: CASSPQGNEQYF
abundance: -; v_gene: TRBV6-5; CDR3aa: CASRDRAGNTIYF
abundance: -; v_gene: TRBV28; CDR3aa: CASSPLGRSNQPQHF
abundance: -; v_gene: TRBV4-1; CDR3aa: CASSQLEDTQYF
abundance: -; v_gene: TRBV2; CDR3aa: CASSGTGGSSETQYF
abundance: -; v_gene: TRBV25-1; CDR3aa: CASSDHGQGGNTIYF
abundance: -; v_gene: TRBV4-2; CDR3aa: CASSQDLGGGYTF
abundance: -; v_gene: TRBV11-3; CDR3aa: CASSLNRLDEQYF
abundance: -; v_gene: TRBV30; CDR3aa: CAWSLVRVLAKNIQYF
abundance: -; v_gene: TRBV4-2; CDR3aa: CASSRGENEKLFF
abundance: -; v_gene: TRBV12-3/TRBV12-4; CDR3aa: CASSLQGNTEAFF
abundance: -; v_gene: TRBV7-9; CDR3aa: CASSLDSRSGYTF
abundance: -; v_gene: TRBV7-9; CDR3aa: CASRFVGEDTIYF
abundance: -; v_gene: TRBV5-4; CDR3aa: CASSWGPAGGGDEQFF
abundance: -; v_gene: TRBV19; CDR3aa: CASTPTGGTNEKLFF
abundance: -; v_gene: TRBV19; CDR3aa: CASSPGGRTGANVLTF
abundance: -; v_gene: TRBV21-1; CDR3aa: CASSKGGGQGSHEQYF
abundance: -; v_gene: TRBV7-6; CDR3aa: CASSLGRRGYGGSTDTQYF
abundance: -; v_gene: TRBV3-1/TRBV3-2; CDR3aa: CASSQGRQPEKLFF
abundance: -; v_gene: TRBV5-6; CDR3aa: CASSSSGQQSTTNEKLFF
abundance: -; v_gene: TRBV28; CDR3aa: CASTPAGMNTEAFF
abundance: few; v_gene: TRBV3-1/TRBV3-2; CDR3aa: CASSRTGTDSGNTIYF
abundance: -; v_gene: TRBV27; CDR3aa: CASSSLAGPGELFF
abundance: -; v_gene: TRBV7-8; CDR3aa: CASSPRDYPTGELFF
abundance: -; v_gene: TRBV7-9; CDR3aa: CASTNGRTGELFF
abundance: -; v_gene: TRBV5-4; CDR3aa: CASSLGIGTGIYEQYF
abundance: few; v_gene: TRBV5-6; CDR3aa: CASSSGTTSYEQYF
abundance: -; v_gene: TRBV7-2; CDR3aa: CASSATGPDTQYF
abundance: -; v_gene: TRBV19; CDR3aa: CASSIDPPAPLAGSTDTQYF
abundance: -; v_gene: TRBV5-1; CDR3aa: CASSPGTSRVTDTQYF
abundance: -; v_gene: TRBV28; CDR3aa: CASRLQNTEAFF
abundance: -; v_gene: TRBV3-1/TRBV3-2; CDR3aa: CASSQARGPYGYTF